The 19 T cell receptor beta chains reported below all come from one sample, sequenced in a study of tumor and adjacent non-tumor tissue in lung cancer. The library came from three nested PCR rounds adapted from ARM-PCR protocols. MiXCR, run by TCRdb on the multiplex PCR reads, gives a single entry per CDR3 protein. The sample carries more than 85,000 distinct CDR3 sequences, 61% recorded once. The template was RNA from unsorted bulk tissue. The sample consisted of lung tumor tissue. All receptors come from a man aged 70-80 years with non-small cell lung cancer.

With respect to this clonotype: Sequence at one end of the junction differs from germline and may be a read error. The J gene is TRBJ2-2, the V gene TRBV19; D may be TRBD1 or TRBD2 (5 bases each). Germline V gives CDR1 LNHDA, CDR2 SQIVND (reference sequence). The CDR3 consists of 16 residues. CDR3: CANTKEIGANTGELFF. The CDR3 bases are TGTGCCAATACCAAGGAGATAGGGGCGAACACCGGGGAACTGTTTTTT.

In the case of this clonotype: Being one base from a much bigger clone, this may be a read error. The gene calls are TRBV7-8 and TRBJ1-5; weak D call: TRBD1 (6 bases). Trimming cost V 3 bases and J 11 bases, with 20 bases left between them. Germline V CDR1 and CDR2: SGHVS, FQNEAQ. The length of the CDR3 is 15 residues. The CDR3 DNA reads as TGTGCCAGCAGCTTGTTCCGGGACAATACCCAGTCCCAGCATTTT. Protein sequence: CASSLFRDNTQSQHF.

With respect to this clonotype: Its ends do not fully match the called genes, so a read error is possible. The chain employs TRBV6-5 and TRBJ2-7; D possibly matches TRBD1 or TRBD2 (7 bases each). The CDR3 has 13 residues. Germline V lookup: CDR1 MNHEY, CDR2 SVGAGI. This chain's CDR3 is CANRQRDSYKQYF. CDR3 in DNA: TGTGCCAACAGGCAGCGGGACAGCTACAAGCAGTACTTC.

This clonotype was observed a handful of times. This CDR3 is CASSPVTREEVDEQYF. In DNA, the CDR3 is TGTGCCAGCAGCCCCGTGACGAGAGAGGAGGTCGACGAGCAGTACTTC. The rearrangement joins TRBV7-9 to TRBJ2-7; a weak D match, TRBD2 (5 bases). Trimming left V 5 bases short and J 5 bases short, with 22 bases between. CDR1 and CDR2 from the germline V gene are SEHNR and FQNEAQ (reference sequence). The CDR3 spans 16 residues. Using reference TRBV7-9 and TRBJ2-7 for the parts outside the CDR3, the full variable domain is DTGVSQNPRHKITKRGQNVTFRCDPISEHNRLYWYRQTLGQGPEFLTYFQNEAQLEKSRLLSDRFSAERPKGSFSTLEIQRTEQGDSAMYLCASSPVTREEVDEQYFGPGTRLTVT.

The CDR3 coding sequence is TGTGCCAGCACTCCCAAAGGGACCCCCGCGCCGAGGGATGAGCAGTTCTTC. Its translation is CASTPKGTPAPRDEQFF. The chain employs TRBV6-1 and TRBJ2-1; D could derive from TRBD1 or TRBD2 (5 bases each). CDR3 length: 17 amino acids. Per germline, CDR1 MNHNS and CDR2 SASEGT. Trimming removed 7 bases at V and 8 bases at J, with 27 bases between.

A remark on this clonotype: This sequence may be a read error, since a much larger clone differs from it by one base. The chain links TRBV11-1 to TRBJ2-3; unclear D gene. Germline loops: CDR1 SGHAT, CDR2 FQDESV (reference sequence). V lost 2 bases, J lost 11 bases, and 8 bases lay in between. The CDR3 sequence is 11 residues long. The CDR3 region has the DNA TGTGCCAGCAGCTTATCAGGTAAGCAGTATTTT. This codes for CASSLSGKQYF.

There are a few counts of this clonotype. A much larger clone lies one base from this, so it may be a read error. This rearrangement joins TRBV5-5 to TRBJ2-5; weak D call: TRBD2 (5 bases). The germline gives CDR1 SGHKS, CDR2 YYEKEE (reference sequence). The CDR3 contains 16 residues. In DNA form, the CDR3 reads TGTGCCAGCAGCTCCACCCCGGACTCTGGCCAAGAGATCCAGTACTTC. Translating it yields CASSSTPDSGQEIQYF.

This clonotype was recorded a few times. Germline is not matched at one junction end, which may reflect a read error. The chain couples TRBV18 to TRBJ2-7, with D perhaps assigned TRBD1 or TRBD2 (5 bases each). CDR1 and CDR2 (germline): KGHSH, LQKENI. CDR3 length: 14 amino acids. The CDR3: CANSPTGTGYEQYF. In DNA, the CDR3 is TGTGCCAACTCACCAACCGGGACCGGGTACGAGCAGTACTTC.

On this clonotype: The junction differs from germline at one of its ends, possibly a read error. CDR3 loop: CASSPLRQGDGNTTYF. The DNA for the CDR3 is TGTGCCAGCAGCCCTCTCCGCCAGGGAGACGGAAACACCACATATTTT. The chain links TRBV11-2 to TRBJ1-3, with D possibly being TRBD1 (5 bases). Germline V gene lookup returns CDR1 SGHAT and CDR2 FQNNGV. The CDR3 runs 16 residues.

This clonotype was detected many times. This chain joins TRBV14 and TRBJ2-7; 8 bases line up with TRBD1. The CDR3 extends over 15 amino acids. Germline CDR1 reads SGHDN; CDR2 reads FVKESK. The ends lost 1 base at V and 9 bases at J; junction bases unmatched: 11. The CDR3 DNA is TGTGCCAGCAGCCAAGCTTCCAGGGGGCCTCTCTGGCAGTACTTC. This codes for CASSQASRGPLWQYF.

This clonotype was picked up one time. A read error is likely, as this CDR3 ends without the conserved phenylalanine or tryptophan. This chain uses TRBV12-3 or TRBV12-4 with TRBJ2-5, with D possibly called TRBD1 or TRBD2 (5 bases each). This CDR3 is 15 amino acids long. Deletions cut 5 bases from V and 4 bases from J, with 17 bases between. DNA for the CDR3: TGTGCCAGCAGTACCACCCCCAAGAGGGGAGAGACCCAGTACCTC. It codes for CASSTTPKRGETQYL.

As to this clonotype: An end of the junction does not agree with germline; a read error may underlie this. The genes are TRBV6-1 and TRBJ2-7, with 10 nucleotides matching TRBD2. This CDR3 comprises 16 residues. Germline V gene lookup returns CDR1 MNHNS and CDR2 SASEGT. CDR3 region: CGSTILGSGRVGEQYF. The CDR3 DNA reads TGTGGCAGCACTATCTTAGGAAGCGGGAGGGTTGGGGAGCAGTACTTC.

The rearrangement links TRBV11-2 to TRBJ2-2, with TRBD2 matching 7 bases. The J segment lost 7 bases and the V segment lost 3 bases, leaving 8 bases of the junction unmatched. The germline V gene has CDR1 SGHAT and CDR2 FQNNGV. The CDR3 is 15 residues long. CDR3: CASSLWIAGIGELFF. The CDR3 coding sequence is TGTGCCAGCAGCTTGTGGATAGCGGGCATCGGGGAGCTGTTTTTT. The full variable domain, rest sourced from reference TRBV11-2 and TRBJ2-2, is EAGVAQSPRYKIIEKRQSVAFWCNPISGHATLYWYQQILGQGPKLLIQFQNNGVVDDSQLPKDRFSAERLKGVDSTLKIQPAKLEDSAVYLCASSLWIAGIGELFFGEGSRLTVL.

This clonotype was seen repeatedly, ten times or more. A much larger clonotype is one base distant, so this may be a read error. The rearrangement joins TRBV4-1 to TRBJ2-1, with TRBD1 as a possible D gene (5 bases). This CDR3 is built from 15 residues. Trimming left V 4 bases short and J 6 bases short, with 16 bases between. Germline V lookup: CDR1 MGHRA, CDR2 YSYEKL. CDR3 nucleotide sequence: TGCGCCAGCAGCCGAAACAGGTTAACAAGCAATGAGCAGTTCTTC. It encodes CASSRNRLTSNEQFF.

The rearrangement links TRBV6-1 to TRBJ2-3; TRBD1 aligns across 10 bases. CDR1 MNHNS and CDR2 SASEGT come from the germline V gene. The CDR3 spans 17 residues. After removal of 9 bases from V and 5 bases from J, the junction contained 17 bases not matched to a gene. CDR3 sequence (DNA): TGTGCCAGTGGTGACACGGCCGGGACAGGGGTTAAAGATACGCAGTATTTT. It specifies CASGDTAGTGVKDTQYF.

On this clonotype itself: The junction differs from germline at one of its ends, possibly a read error. V and J are TRBV10-3 and TRBJ1-1; 9 nucleotides align to TRBD1. The CDR3 is made up of 14 amino acids. CDR1 and CDR2 (germline): ENHRY, SYGVKD. For the CDR3, the DNA is TGCGCCATCAGGAAGGACAGGGGCTATACTGAAGCTTCCTTT. This codes for CAIRKDRGYTEASF.

About this clonotype itself: Sequence at one end of the junction differs from germline and may be a read error. This chain joins TRBV11-1 and TRBJ2-3; D tentatively reads TRBD1 or TRBD2 (5 bases each). The CDR3 is made up of 15 amino acids. Per germline, CDR1 SGHAT and CDR2 FQDESV (reference sequence). CDR3 DNA sequence: TGTGCCAGCAGCGTCCGAGAGCGGAAGACAGATATGCAGTATTTT. As protein: CASSVRERKTDMQYF.

On this clonotype itself: The conserved closing phenylalanine or tryptophan is absent in this CDR3, likely reflecting a read error. It is unclear where the CDR3 begins or ends on the DNA, so no DNA is shown, and the CDR3 is as TCRdb lists it. The chain links TRBV11-2 to TRBJ2-3; TRBD2, as called in the table, went unchecked against the DNA. Germline assignment: CDR1 SGHAT and CDR2 FQNNGV. The CDR3 spans 16 amino acids, including both terminal residues. Here the CDR3 reads CASSSGTATWSDTQCY.

This clonotype was recorded a few times. The chain employs TRBV7-9 and TRBJ1-3; D ambiguous. The V gene lost 5 bases and the J gene lost 2 bases, with 7 bases spanning the gap. Per germline, CDR1 SEHNR and CDR2 FQNEAQ (reference sequence). CDR3 length: 13 amino acids. Here the CDR3 reads CASSISTGNTIYF. Written as DNA, the CDR3 is TGTGCCAGCAGCATCTCAACTGGAAACACCATATATTTT.